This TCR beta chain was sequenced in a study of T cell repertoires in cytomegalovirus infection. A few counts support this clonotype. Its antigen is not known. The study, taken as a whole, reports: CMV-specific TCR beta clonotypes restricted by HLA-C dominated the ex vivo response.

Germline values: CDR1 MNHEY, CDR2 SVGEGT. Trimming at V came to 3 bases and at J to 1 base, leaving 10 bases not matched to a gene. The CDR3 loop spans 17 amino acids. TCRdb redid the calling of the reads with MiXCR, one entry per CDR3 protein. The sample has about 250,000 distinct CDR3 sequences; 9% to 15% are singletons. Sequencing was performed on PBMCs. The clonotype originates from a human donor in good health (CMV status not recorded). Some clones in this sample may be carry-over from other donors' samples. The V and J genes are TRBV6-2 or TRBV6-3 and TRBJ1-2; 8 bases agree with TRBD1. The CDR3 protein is CASSYFVGQGRNYGYTF. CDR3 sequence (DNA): TGTGCCAGCAGTTATTTCGTCGGACAGGGCCGTAACTATGGCTACACCTTC.